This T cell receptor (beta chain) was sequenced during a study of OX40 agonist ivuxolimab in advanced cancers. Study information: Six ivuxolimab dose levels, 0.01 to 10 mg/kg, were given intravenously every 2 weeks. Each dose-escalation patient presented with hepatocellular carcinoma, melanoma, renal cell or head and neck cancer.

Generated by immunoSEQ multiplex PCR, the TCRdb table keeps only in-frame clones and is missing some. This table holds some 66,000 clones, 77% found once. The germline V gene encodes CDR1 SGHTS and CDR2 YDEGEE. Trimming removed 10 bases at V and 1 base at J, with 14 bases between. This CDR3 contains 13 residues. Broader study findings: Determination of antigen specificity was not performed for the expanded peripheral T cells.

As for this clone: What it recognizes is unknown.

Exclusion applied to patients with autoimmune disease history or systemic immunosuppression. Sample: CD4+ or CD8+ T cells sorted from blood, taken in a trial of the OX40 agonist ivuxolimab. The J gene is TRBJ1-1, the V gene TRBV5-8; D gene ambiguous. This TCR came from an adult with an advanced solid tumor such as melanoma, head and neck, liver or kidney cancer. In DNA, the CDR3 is TGTGCCGCAAGGAGAGATTGGAACACTGAAGCTTTCTTT. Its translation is CAARRDWNTEAFF. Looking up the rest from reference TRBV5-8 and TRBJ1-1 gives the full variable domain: EAGVTQSPTHLIKTRGQQATLRCSPISGHTSVYWYQQALGLGLQFLLWYDEGEERNRGNFPPRFSGRQFPNYSSELNVNALELEDSALYLCAARRDWNTEAFFGQGTRLTVV.